The 9 T cell receptor beta chains below were found in one sample sequenced in a study of T cells in Graves' hyperthyroidism and ophthalmopathy. Amplification targeted TCR beta CDR3 regions from RNA transcripts. An initial round of RT-PCR targeting the TCR CDR3 relied on the HTBI primer set. TCRdb fed the multiplex PCR reads into MiXCR, producing one record per CDR3 protein. The sample gives nearly 110,000 distinct CDR3 sequences, around a sixth of which show up once; around two fifths is in the top ten. Sample: blood. These receptors all come from a woman aged 45 to 65 with Graves' hyperthyroidism.

This clonotype was detected ten times or more. The chain carries TRBV7-9 and TRBJ1-1, with D possibly matching TRBD1 (6 bases). Looked up from germline, CDR1 is SEHNR and CDR2 is FQNEAQ (reference sequence). The CDR3 covers 13 residues. V was pared by 9 bases and J by 3 bases, with 14 bases between. In DNA, the CDR3 is TGTGCCAGTTTTAGGGGGGCGCACACTGAAGCTTTCTTT. Translated: CASFRGAHTEAFF.

This clonotype was picked up many times. The V and J genes are TRBV28 and TRBJ1-4, with 7 bases lining up with TRBD1. CDR1 is MDHEN and CDR2 is SYDVKM in the germline V gene. Trimming cost V 8 bases and J 3 bases; bases outside gene matches: 9. This CDR3 is 15 amino acids long. CDR3 region: CASHRSDRANEKLFF. The CDR3 DNA is TGTGCCAGCCATCGATCAGACAGGGCTAATGAAAAACTGTTTTTT.

In its sample, this clonotype was seen many times. The rearrangement links TRBV2 to TRBJ1-1; D not certain. Germline CDR1 is SNHLY and CDR2 is FYNNEI. This CDR3 has 11 amino acids. The V gene lost 1 base and the J gene lost 6 bases, with 3 bases spanning the gap. The CDR3 DNA reads TGTGCCAGCAGTGAAGTCGCTGAAGCTTTCTTT. This codes for CASSEVAEAFF.

In this sample, this clonotype turned up many times. This chain joins TRBV15 and TRBJ1-2; D gene unclear. V was cut by 3 bases and J by 7 bases, with 12 bases left in between. This CDR3 comprises 13 residues. Per the germline V gene, CDR1 is LNHNV and CDR2 is YYDKDF (reference sequence). CDR3 sequence (DNA): TGTGCCACCAGCAGTGGTTTCAGCGGTGGCTACACCTTC. Residues: CATSSGFSGGYTF. The variable domain in full, completed from reference TRBV15 and TRBJ1-2, reads DAMVIQNPRYQVTQFGKPVTLSCSQTLNHNVMYWYQQKSSQAPKLLFHYYDKDFNNEADTPDNFQSRRPNTSFCFLDIRSPGLGDTAMYLCATSSGFSGGYTFGSGTRLTVV.

There are many counts of this clonotype. The V and J genes are TRBV3-1 and TRBJ2-1; 8 bases line up with TRBD2. Germline V CDR1 and CDR2: LGHDT, YNNKEL (reference sequence). V gave up 7 bases and J gave up 9 bases; unmatched junction bases: 14. The CDR3 is made up of 15 amino acids. DNA for the CDR3: TGTGCCAGCAAGTTGGGGACTAGTGGGCTAGGTGAGCAGTTCTTC. Protein sequence: CASKLGTSGLGEQFF.

There are a few counts of this clonotype. The rearrangement joins TRBV7-9 to TRBJ1-1; 9 bases align to TRBD1. Germline lookup yields CDR1 SEHNR and CDR2 FQNEAQ (reference sequence). The V and J ends lost 3 bases and 7 bases, in that order; junction bases with no gene match: 12. The CDR3 spans 16 residues. CDR3 residues: CASSLAPLTGGREAFF. In DNA form, the CDR3 reads TGTGCCAGCAGCTTGGCCCCCCTTACAGGGGGCCGTGAAGCTTTCTTT.

The sample holds many counts of this clonotype. The V call is TRBV6-1, the J call TRBJ2-5, with 8 bases identical to TRBD1. In germline, CDR1 is MNHNS, CDR2 SASEGT. With V trimmed by 2 bases and J by 5 bases, 7 bases remained unmatched. CDR3 length: 15 amino acids. The CDR3 region is CASSESPGGWETQYF. CDR3 DNA sequence: TGTGCCAGCAGTGAATCCCCAGGGGGCTGGGAGACCCAGTACTTC.

This clonotype was picked up many times. The chain couples TRBV7-9 to TRBJ2-1, with 8 bases fitting TRBD2. This CDR3 region has 19 residues. The V gene end was trimmed by 5 bases and the J gene end by 0 bases; junction bases not matched to a gene: 15. CDR1 SEHNR and CDR2 FQNEAQ come from the germline V gene (reference sequence). The CDR3 DNA sequence: TGTGCCAGCAGCCTGAGGGATCTGTTACTAGCGGACTCCTACAATGAGCAGTTCTTC. Protein product: CASSLRDLLLADSYNEQFF.

This clonotype has a count of ten or more. The V gene is TRBV30, the J gene TRBJ2-3, with 11 bases fitting TRBD2. Germline trimming cut 3 bases from V and 2 bases from J; bases unmatched to any gene: 7. The CDR3 extends over 16 amino acids. Per the germline V gene, CDR1 is GTSNPN and CDR2 is SVGIG (reference sequence). DNA for the CDR3: TGTGCCTGGAGAAAACTAGCGGGAGCGTTCACAGATACGCAGTATTTT. The encoded protein is CAWRKLAGAFTDTQYF.